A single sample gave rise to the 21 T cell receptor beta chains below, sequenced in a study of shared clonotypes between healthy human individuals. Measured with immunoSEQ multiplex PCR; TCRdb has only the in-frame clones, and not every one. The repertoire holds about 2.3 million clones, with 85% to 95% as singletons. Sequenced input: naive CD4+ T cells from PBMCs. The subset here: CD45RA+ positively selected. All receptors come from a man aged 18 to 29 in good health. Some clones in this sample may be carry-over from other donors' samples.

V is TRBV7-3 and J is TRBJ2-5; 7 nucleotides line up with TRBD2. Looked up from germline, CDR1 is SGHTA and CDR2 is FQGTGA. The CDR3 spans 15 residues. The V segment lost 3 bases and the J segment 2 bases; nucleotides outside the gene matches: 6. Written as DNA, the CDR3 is TGTGCCAGCAGCTTCCTAGGAGCGGGACAAGAGACCCAGTACTTC. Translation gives CASSFLGAGQETQYF.

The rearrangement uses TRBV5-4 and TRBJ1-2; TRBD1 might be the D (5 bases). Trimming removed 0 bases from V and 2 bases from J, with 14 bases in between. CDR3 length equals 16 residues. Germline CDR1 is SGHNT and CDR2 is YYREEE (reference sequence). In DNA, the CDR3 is TGTGCCAGCAGCTTGGAAAGGGACTTCTTCAACTATGGCTACACCTTC. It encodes CASSLERDFFNYGYTF.

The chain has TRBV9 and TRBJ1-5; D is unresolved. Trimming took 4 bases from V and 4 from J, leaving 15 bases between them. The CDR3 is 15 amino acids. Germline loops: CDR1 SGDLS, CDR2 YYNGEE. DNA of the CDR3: TGTGCCAGCAGCCGAGGATTTCAGAATAATCAGCCCCAGCATTTT. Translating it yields CASSRGFQNNQPQHF.

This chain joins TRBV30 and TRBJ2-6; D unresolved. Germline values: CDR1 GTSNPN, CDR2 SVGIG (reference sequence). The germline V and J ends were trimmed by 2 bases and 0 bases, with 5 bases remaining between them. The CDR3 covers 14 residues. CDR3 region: CAWSTLSGANVLTF. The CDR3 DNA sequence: TGTGCCTGGAGTACACTCTCTGGGGCCAACGTCCTGACTTTC.

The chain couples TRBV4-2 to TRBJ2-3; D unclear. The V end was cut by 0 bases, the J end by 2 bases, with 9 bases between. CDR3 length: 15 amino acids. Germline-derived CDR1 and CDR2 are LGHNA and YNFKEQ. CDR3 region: CASSQDPTATDTQYF. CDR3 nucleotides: TGTGCCAGCAGCCAAGATCCGACCGCCACAGATACGCAGTATTTT.

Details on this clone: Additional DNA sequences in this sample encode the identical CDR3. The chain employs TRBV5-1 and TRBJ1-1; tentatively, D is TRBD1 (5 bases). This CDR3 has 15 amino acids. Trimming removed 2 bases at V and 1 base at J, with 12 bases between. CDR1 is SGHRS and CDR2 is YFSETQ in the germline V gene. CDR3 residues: CASSFLTGTNTEAFF. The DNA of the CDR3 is TGCGCCAGCAGCTTTCTAACCGGGACGAACACTGAAGCTTTCTTT.

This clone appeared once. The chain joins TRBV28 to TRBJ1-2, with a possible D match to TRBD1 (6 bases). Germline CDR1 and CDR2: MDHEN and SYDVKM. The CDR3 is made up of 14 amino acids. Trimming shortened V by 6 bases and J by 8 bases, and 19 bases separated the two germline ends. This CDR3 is CASSPIGGDLGYTF. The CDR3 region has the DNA TGTGCCAGCAGCCCAATTGGGGGCGATCTAGGCTACACCTTC.

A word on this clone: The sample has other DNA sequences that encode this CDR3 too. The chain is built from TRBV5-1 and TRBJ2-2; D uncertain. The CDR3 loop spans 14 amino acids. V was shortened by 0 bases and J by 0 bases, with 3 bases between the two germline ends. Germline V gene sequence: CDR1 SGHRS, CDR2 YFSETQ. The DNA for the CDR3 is TGCGCCAGCAGCTTGGATTCGAACACCGGGGAGCTGTTTTTT. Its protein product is CASSLDSNTGELFF.

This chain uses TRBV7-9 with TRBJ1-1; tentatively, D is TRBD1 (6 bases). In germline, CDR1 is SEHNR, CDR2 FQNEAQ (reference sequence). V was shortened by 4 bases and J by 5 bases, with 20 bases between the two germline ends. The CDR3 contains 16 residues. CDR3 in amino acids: CASSSPSGGLGTEAFF. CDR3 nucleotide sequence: TGTGCCAGCAGCTCCCCGTCGGGGGGGCTTGGAACTGAAGCTTTCTTT.

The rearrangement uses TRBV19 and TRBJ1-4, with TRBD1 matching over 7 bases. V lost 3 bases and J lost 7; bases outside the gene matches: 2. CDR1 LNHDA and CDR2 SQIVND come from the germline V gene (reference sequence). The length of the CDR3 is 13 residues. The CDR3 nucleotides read TGTGCCAGTAGTATCGACAGGGCTGAAAAACTGTTTTTT. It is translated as CASSIDRAEKLFF.

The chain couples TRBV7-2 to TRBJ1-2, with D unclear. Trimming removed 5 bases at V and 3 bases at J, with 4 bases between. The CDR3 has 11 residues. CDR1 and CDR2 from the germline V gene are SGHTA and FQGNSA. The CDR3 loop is CASSGYYGYTF. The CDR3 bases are TGTGCCAGCAGCGGTTACTATGGCTACACCTTC.

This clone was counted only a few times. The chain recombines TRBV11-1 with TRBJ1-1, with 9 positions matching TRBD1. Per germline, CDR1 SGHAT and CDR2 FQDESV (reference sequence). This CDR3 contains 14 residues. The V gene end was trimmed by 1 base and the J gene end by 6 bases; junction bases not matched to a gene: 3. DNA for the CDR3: TGTGCCAGCAGCTTAGTAAGGACAGGGGCTGAAGCTTTCTTT. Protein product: CASSLVRTGAEAFF. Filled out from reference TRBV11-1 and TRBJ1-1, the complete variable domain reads EAEVAQSPRYKITEKSQAVAFWCDPISGHATLYWYRQILGQGPELLVQFQDESVVDDSQLPKDRFSAERLKGVDSTLKIQPAELGDSAMYLCASSLVRTGAEAFFGQGTRLTVV.

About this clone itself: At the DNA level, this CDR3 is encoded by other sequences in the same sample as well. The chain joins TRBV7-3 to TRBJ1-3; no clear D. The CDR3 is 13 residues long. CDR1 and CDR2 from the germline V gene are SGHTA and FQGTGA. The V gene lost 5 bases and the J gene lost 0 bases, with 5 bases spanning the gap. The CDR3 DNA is TGTGCCAGCAGCCCCTCCTCTGGAAACACCATATATTTT. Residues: CASSPSSGNTIYF.

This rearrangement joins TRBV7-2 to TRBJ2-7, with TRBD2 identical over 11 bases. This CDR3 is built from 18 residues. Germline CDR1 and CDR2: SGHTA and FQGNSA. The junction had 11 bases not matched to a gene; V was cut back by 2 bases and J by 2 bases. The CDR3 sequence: CASSLRVVAGGPTYEQYF. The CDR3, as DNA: TGTGCCAGCAGCTTAAGAGTAGTAGCGGGAGGGCCAACCTACGAGCAGTACTTC.

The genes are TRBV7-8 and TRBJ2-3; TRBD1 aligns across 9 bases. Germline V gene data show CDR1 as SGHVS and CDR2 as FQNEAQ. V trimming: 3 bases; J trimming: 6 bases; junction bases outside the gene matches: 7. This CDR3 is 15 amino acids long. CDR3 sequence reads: CASSFGQGIWDTQYF. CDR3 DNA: TGTGCCAGCAGCTTCGGACAGGGGATATGGGATACGCAGTATTTT.

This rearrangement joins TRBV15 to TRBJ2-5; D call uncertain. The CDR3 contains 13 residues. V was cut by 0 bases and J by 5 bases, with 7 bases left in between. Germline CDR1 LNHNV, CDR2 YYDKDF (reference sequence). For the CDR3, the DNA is TGTGCCACCAGCAGAGATATGGAGGAGACCCAGTACTTC. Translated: CATSRDMEETQYF.

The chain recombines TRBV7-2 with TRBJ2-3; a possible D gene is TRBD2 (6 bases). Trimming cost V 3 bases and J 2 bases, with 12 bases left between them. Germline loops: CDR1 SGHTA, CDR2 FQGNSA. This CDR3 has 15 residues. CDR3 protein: CASSLRRRVTDTQYF. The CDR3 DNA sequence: TGTGCCAGCAGCTTGCGACGGAGGGTCACAGATACGCAGTATTTT.

Written as DNA, the CDR3 is TGTGCCAGCACCCCCCCTGGTAGCGTACAAGAGACCCAGTACTTC. It codes for CASTPPGSVQETQYF. The V and J genes are TRBV28 and TRBJ2-5; TRBD2 is a possible D gene (5 bases). The V end was cut by 7 bases, the J end by 2 bases, with 17 bases between. This CDR3 has 15 amino acids. Germline V gene sequence: CDR1 MDHEN, CDR2 SYDVKM.

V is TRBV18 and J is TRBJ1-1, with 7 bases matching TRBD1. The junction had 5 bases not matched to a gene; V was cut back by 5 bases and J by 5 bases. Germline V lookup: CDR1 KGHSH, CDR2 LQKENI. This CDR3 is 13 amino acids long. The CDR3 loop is CASSETTGTEAFF. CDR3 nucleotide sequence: TGTGCCAGCTCAGAAACGACAGGGACTGAAGCTTTCTTT.

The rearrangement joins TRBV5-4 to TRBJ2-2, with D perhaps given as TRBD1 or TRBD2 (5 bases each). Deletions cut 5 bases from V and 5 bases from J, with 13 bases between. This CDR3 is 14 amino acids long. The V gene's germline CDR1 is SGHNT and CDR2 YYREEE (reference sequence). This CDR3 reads CASRRPGTTGELFF. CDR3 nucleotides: TGTGCCAGCAGACGTCCCGGGACGACCGGGGAGCTGTTTTTT. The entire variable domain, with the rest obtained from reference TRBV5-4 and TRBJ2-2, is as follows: ETGVTQSPTHLIKTRGQQVTLRCSSQSGHNTVSWYQQALGQGPQFIFQYYREEENGRGNFPPRFSGLQFPNYSSELNVNALELDDSALYLCASRRPGTTGELFFGEGSRLTVL.

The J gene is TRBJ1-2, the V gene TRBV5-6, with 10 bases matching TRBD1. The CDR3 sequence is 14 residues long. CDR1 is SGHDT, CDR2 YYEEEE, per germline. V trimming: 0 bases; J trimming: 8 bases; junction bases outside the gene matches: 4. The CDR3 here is CASSLVGTGEGYTF. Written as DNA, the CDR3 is TGTGCCAGCAGCTTGGTCGGGACAGGGGAGGGCTACACCTTC. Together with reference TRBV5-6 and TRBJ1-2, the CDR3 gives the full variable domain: DAGVTQSPTHLIKTRGQQVTLRCSPKSGHDTVSWYQQALGQGPQFIFQYYEEEERQRGNFPDRFSGHQFPNYSSELNVNALLLGDSALYLCASSLVGTGEGYTFGSGTRLTVV.